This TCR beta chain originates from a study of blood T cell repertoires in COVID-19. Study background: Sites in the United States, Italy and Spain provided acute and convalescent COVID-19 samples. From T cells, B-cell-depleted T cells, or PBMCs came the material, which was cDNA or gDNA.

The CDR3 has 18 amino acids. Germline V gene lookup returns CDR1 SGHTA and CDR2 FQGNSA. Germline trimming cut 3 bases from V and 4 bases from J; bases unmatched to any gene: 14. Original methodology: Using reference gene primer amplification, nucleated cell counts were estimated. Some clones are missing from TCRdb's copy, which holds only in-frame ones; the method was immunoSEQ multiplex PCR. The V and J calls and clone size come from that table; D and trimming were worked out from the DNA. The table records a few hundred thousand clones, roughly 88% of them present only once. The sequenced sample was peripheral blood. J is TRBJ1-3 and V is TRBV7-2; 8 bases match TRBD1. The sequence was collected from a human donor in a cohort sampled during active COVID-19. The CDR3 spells CASSFIARTGTAGNTIYF. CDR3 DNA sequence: TGTGCCAGCAGCTTTATCGCCCGGACAGGGACAGCAGGAAACACCATATATTTT. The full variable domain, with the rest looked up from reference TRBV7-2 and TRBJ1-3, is GAGVSQSPSNKVTEKGKDVELRCDPISGHTALYWYRQSLGQGLEFLIYFQGNSAPDKSGLPSDRFSAERTGGSVSTLTIQRTQQEDSAVYLCASSFIARTGTAGNTIYFGEGSWLTVV.